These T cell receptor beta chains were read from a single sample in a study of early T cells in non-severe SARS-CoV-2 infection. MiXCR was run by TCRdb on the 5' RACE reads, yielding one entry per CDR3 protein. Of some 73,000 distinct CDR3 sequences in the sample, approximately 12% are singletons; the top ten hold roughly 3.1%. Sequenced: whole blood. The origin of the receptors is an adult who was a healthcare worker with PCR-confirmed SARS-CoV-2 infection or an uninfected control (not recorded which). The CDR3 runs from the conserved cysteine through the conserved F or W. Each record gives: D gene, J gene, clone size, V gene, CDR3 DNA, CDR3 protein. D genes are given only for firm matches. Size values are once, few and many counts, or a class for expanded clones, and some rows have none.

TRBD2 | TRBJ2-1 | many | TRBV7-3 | TGTGCCAGCAGCCAACTAGCGGGAGGGCGTAATGAGCAGTTCTTC | CASSQLAGGRNEQFF
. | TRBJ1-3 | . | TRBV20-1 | TGCAGTGCTACCCCCGGAGGCTCTGGAAACACCATATATTTT | CSATPGGSGNTIYF
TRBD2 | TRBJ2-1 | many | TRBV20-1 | TGCAGTGCCAAACCCGGACTAGCGGCTAACAATGAGCAGTTCTTC | CSAKPGLAANNEQFF
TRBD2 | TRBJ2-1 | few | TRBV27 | TGTGCCAGCACCCTTAGCGGGAGGTTGGATGAGCAGTTCTTC | CASTLSGRLDEQFF
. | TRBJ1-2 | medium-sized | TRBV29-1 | TGCAGCGTCCCACAGCCCAGAGGCTACACCTTC | CSVPQPRGYTF
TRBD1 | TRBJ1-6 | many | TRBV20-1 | TGCAGTGCTACTATTAGGGACAGGGGGGATTCACCCCTCCACTTT | CSATIRDRGDSPLHF
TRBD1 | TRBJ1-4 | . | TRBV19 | TGTGCCAGTAGTATCCGACAGGGGAGAGATGAAAAACTGTTTTTT | CASSIRQGRDEKLFF
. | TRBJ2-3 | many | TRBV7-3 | TGTGCCAGCAGCTTAACCGATGCGGTTGATACGCAGTATTTT | CASSLTDAVDTQYF
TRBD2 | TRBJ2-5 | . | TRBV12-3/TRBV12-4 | TGTGCCAGCGGAAGCGGGAGCCTCCAAGAGACCCAGTACTTC | CASGSGSLQETQYF
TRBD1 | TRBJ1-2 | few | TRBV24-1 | TGTGCCACCTCGGGACAGGGGGCTAGTGGCTACACCTTC | CATSGQGASGYTF
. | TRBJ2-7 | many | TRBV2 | TGTGCCAGCAGTGAAGCTCTCCCTGGGGCAGGCTCCTACGAGCAGTACTTC | CASSEALPGAGSYEQYF
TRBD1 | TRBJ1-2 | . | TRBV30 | TGTGCCTGGAGCGGGGACAGTAACTATGGCTACACCTTC | CAWSGDSNYGYTF
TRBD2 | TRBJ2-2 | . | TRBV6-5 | TGTGCCAGCAGTTACGGGACTAGCGGGAGAATGACCGGGGAGCTGTTTTTT | CASSYGTSGRMTGELFF
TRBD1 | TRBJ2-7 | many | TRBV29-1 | TGCAGCGTTGACTTGGGGACAGGGAATCTCGAGCAGTACTTC | CSVDLGTGNLEQYF
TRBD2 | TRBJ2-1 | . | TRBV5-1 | TGCGCCAGCAGCTTTACGCCTAGCGGGGGCAATGAGCAGTTCTTC | CASSFTPSGGNEQFF
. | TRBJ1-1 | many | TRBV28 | TGTGCCAGCAGTTTTTCGGGGGCCCAGAACACTGAAGCTTTCTTT | CASSFSGAQNTEAFF
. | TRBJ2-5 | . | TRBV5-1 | TGCGCCAGCACCGTACAGGCAACACAAGAGACCCAGTACTTC | CASTVQATQETQYF
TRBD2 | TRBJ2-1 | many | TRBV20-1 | TGCAGTGCTAGAGAAGGCCGGGGGGGCTCCTACAATGAGCAGTTCTTC | CSAREGRGGSYNEQFF
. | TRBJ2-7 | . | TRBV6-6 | TGTGCCAGCAGTGGTGGACAGACGTCCTACGAGCAGTACTTC | CASSGGQTSYEQYF
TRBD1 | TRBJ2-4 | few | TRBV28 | TGTGCCAGCAGTTTAGGGACAGGGGCCAAAAACATTCAGTACTTC | CASSLGTGAKNIQYF
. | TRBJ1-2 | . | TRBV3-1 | TGTGCCAGCAGCTTGAGATTGAATGCCTACACCTTC | CASSLRLNAYTF
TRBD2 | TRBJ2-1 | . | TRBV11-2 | TGTGCCAGCAGCTTGGCGGGGGGACTAGCGGGAAACAATGAGCAGTTCTTC | CASSLAGGLAGNNEQFF
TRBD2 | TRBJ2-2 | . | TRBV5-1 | TGCGCCAGCAGCTTGGGACTAGCGGGAGATGGTACCGGGGAGCTGTTTTTT | CASSLGLAGDGTGELFF
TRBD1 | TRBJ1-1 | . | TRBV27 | TGTGCCAGCAGTTTACAGCCAGGGGGCAGCTGGACTGAAGCTTTCTTT | CASSLQPGGSWTEAFF
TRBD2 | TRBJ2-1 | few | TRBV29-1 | TGCAGCGTCGATTCACCGGGACTAGGACTCAATGAGCAGTTCTTC | CSVDSPGLGLNEQFF
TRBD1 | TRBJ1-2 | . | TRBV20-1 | TGCAGTGCCCCGACAGGGGGCTACTATGGCTACACCTTC | CSAPTGGYYGYTF
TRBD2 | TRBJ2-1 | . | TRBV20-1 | TGCAGTGCGTATAGCGGGAGAGATAATGAGCAGTTCTTC | CSAYSGRDNEQFF
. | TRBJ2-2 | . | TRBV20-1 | TGCAGTGCTAGAGCCAAGGTCCCCGGGGAGCTGTTTTTT | CSARAKVPGELFF
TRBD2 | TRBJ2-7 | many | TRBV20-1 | TGCAGTGCTAGCGGGAGGTTCTACGAGCAGTACTTC | CSASGRFYEQYF
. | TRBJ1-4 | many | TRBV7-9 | TGTGCCAGCAGCTTAAGAGCGAGAAATGAAAAACTGTTTTTT | CASSLRARNEKLFF
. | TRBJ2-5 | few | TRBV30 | TGTGCCTGGAGGGGAAGCGGTTGGGGGCCAGGGACCCAGTACTTC | CAWRGSGWGPGTQYF
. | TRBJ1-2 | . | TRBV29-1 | TGCAGCGTTGGTGTCGGCAGAAACTATGGCTACACCTTC | CSVGVGRNYGYTF
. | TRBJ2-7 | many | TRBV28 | TGTGCCAGCACCCCTAGACGGTCCTCCTACGAGCAGTACTTC | CASTPRRSSYEQYF
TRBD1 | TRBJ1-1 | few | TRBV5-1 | TGCGCCAGCAGCTTCCAGGGGGCGAGCACTGAAGCTTTCTTT | CASSFQGASTEAFF
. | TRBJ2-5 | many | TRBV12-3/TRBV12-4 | TGTGCCACCCATCAGGGGGGCGCGGAGACCCAGTACTTC | CATHQGGAETQYF
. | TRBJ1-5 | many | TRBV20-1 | TGCAGTGCTATAGAGGGGGTAGACATTCAGCCCCAGCATTTT | CSAIEGVDIQPQHF
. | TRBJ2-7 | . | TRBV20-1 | TGCAGTGCTAGAGATTCCCTTGGGGGGAGAGCGAACGAGCAGTACTTC | CSARDSLGGRANEQYF
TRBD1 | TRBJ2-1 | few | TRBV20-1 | TGCAGTGCCGTCAGGGGGAGTGAGCAGTTCTTC | CSAVRGSEQFF
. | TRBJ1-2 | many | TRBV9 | TGTGCCAGCAGCGTAGGGGAGTCTGGACGGCTGTTCTATGGCTACACCTTC | CASSVGESGRLFYGYTF
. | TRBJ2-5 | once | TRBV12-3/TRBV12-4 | TGTGCCAGCAGTCCAGAACAGGCCTACCAAGAGACCCAGTACTTC | CASSPEQAYQETQYF
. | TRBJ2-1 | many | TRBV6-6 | TGTGCCAGCAGTTACTCAGACGGTGAGCAGTTCTTC | CASSYSDGEQFF